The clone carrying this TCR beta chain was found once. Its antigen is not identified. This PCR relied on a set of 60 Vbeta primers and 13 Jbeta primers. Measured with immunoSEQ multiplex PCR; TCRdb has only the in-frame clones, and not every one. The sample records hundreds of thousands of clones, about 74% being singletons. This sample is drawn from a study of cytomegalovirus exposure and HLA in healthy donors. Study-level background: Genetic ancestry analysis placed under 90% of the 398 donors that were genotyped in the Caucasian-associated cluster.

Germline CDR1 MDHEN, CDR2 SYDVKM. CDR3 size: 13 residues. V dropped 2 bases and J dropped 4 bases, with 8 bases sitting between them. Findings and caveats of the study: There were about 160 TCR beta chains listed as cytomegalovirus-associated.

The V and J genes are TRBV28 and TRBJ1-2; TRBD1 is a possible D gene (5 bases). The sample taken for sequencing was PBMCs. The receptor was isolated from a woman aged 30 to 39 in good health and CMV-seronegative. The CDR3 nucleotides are TGTGCCAGCAGTTTAACTACAGGCTATGGCTACACCTTC. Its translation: CASSLTTGYGYTF.